The 5 T cell receptor beta chains presented below share a single source sample, sequenced in a study of shared clonotypes between healthy human individuals. Only in-frame clones appear in the TCRdb table, and some are missing; sequencing was by immunoSEQ multiplex PCR. This table has about 2 million clones, just under 95% appearing once. CD45RO-negative CD8 cells positively selected for CCR7 made up the naive population, which excluded terminally differentiated effector memory CD45RA+ cells. Source material: naive CD8+ T cells sorted from blood. Receptor source: a man younger than 35 in good health.

As regards this clone: A junction boundary mismatches the germline segment, possibly from a read error. The CDR3 region is CASSQERNGFYGQYF. CDR3 sequence (DNA): TGCGCCAGCAGCCAAGAGAGAAACGGATTCTACGGGCAGTACTTC. The rearrangement links TRBV4-3 to TRBJ2-7; no firm D call. The CDR3 has 15 residues. Germline assignment: CDR1 LGHNA and CDR2 YSLEER.

This clone was seen only once. The chain couples TRBV2 to TRBJ1-2; 8 bases line up with TRBD1. The CDR3 covers 14 residues. CDR1 and CDR2 (germline): SNHLY, FYNNEI. With V trimmed by 8 bases and J by 3 bases, 8 bases remained unmatched. The CDR3 protein is CASLSGGPHYGYTF. Here the CDR3 DNA reads TGTGCCAGCTTATCAGGGGGCCCCCACTATGGCTACACCTTC.

The rearrangement links TRBV7-6 to TRBJ2-3; TRBD2 matches at 9 bases. Trimming at V came to 5 bases and at J to 5 bases, leaving 8 bases not matched to a gene. Germline CDR1 and CDR2: SGHVS and FNYEAQ. The CDR3 has 15 amino acids. The CDR3 loop reads CASSLSGTSLDTQYF. The DNA for the CDR3 is TGTGCCAGCAGCCTCTCTGGGACTAGCTTAGATACGCAGTATTTT.

V gene TRBV30 combines with J gene TRBJ2-7; 10 bases are a match to TRBD1. Germline V gives CDR1 GTSNPN, CDR2 SVGIG (reference sequence). After removal of 1 base from V and 5 bases from J, the junction contained 5 bases not matched to a gene. The CDR3 has 14 residues. The CDR3 protein is CAWSGLGQGNEQYF. CDR3 coding DNA: TGTGCCTGGAGTGGATTGGGACAGGGGAACGAGCAGTACTTC.

Note on this clone: Other DNA sequences within the sample encode an identical CDR3. The chain recombines TRBV4-3 with TRBJ2-1; D possibly corresponds to TRBD2 (6 bases). Trimming shortened V by 1 base and J by 9 bases, and 10 bases separated the two germline ends. Per germline, CDR1 LGHNA and CDR2 YSLEER. The CDR3 covers 13 residues. CDR3 nucleotides: TGCGCCAGCAGCCAAGTCGAGGGAGGTGAGCAGTTCTTC. It encodes CASSQVEGGEQFF.